These 21 T cell receptor beta chains were sequenced from one sample in a study of cytomegalovirus exposure and HLA in healthy donors. Amplification used 60 Vbeta primers and 13 Jbeta primers. Method: immunoSEQ multiplex PCR; TCRdb's copy keeps in-frame clones and lacks some. The sample lists 130,000 to 150,000 clones, about three quarters seen once, with about 6.8% in the top ten. The sample consisted of PBMCs. The receptors were sampled from a man aged 35-49 years in good health and CMV-seropositive.

This clone was observed a single time. The J gene is TRBJ2-1, the V gene TRBV7-8; 8 bases match TRBD1. The germline V gene has CDR1 SGHVS and CDR2 FQNEAQ. The CDR3 length is 20 residues. V shed 4 bases and J 5 bases; nucleotides not matched to a gene: 22. The CDR3 spells CASSSTNLPPGTGKDNEQFF. The CDR3 DNA sequence: TGTGCCAGCAGCTCAACAAATCTTCCCCCGGGGACAGGCAAGGACAATGAGCAGTTCTTC.

The rearrangement joins TRBV5-5 to TRBJ1-2; no reliable D call. The CDR3 contains 15 residues. V was trimmed by 1 base and J by 4 bases, leaving 14 bases between them. Per the germline V gene, CDR1 is SGHKS and CDR2 is YYEKEE (reference sequence). CDR3 sequence: CASSLTGAVIYGYTF. DNA for the CDR3: TGTGCCAGCAGCTTGACCGGAGCAGTAATCTATGGCTACACCTTC.

The chain joins TRBV5-1 to TRBJ2-2; 9 bases are a match to TRBD1. With 2 bases clipped from V and 0 bases from J, the junction kept 2 bases outside the gene matches. Germline V gives CDR1 SGHRS, CDR2 YFSETQ. CDR3 length: 16 amino acids. The CDR3 is CASSFWTGANTGELFF. In DNA form, the CDR3 reads TGCGCCAGCAGCTTCTGGACAGGGGCGAACACCGGGGAGCTGTTTTTT.

A single count supports this clone. CDR3 coding DNA: TGTGCCAGCAGTCAAGACAGGGTATGGTTCTTC. Its protein is CASSQDRVWFF. This chain uses TRBV7-9 with TRBJ2-1; 7 bases agree with TRBD1. CDR3 size: 11 residues. The germline gives CDR1 SEHNR, CDR2 FQNEAQ (reference sequence). V dropped 6 bases and J dropped 15; count of bases not matched to a gene: 8.

This clone was seen a single time. The chain employs TRBV27 and TRBJ1-6; TRBD1 matches 8 bases. Germline loops: CDR1 MNHEY, CDR2 SMNVEV (reference sequence). With 10 bases clipped from V and 7 bases from J, the junction kept 9 bases outside the gene matches. This CDR3 contains 14 residues. In DNA, the CDR3 is TGTGCCACCCAGGGGGCGGGGTGGAATTCACCCCTCCACTTT. The encoded protein is CATQGAGWNSPLHF.

The chain recombines TRBV10-3 with TRBJ1-1; 8 bases fit TRBD1. The V gene's germline CDR1 is ENHRY and CDR2 SYGVKD. This CDR3 has 13 amino acids. Losses at the gene ends were 8 bases for V and 4 bases for J; bases not matched to a gene: 6. CDR3 in amino acids: CAISKQGGTEAFF. In DNA form, the CDR3 reads TGTGCCATCTCCAAACAGGGGGGCACTGAAGCTTTCTTT.

This clone was recorded a few times. The chain combines TRBV2 with TRBJ2-4; perhaps TRBD1 as D (5 bases). Deletions cut 8 bases from V and 8 bases from J, with 7 bases between. The CDR3 has 10 amino acids. In germline, CDR1 is SNHLY, CDR2 FYNNEI. The CDR3 protein is CASWGDIQYF. In nucleotides, the CDR3 is TGTGCCAGCTGGGGCGACATTCAGTACTTC.

The chain combines TRBV29-1 with TRBJ1-3; D unresolved. V was cut by 4 bases and J by 4 bases, with 5 bases left in between. The CDR3 runs to 11 residues. Germline V lookup: CDR1 SQVTM, CDR2 ANQGSEA. The CDR3 sequence is CSVVHGNTIYF. In DNA, the CDR3 is TGCAGCGTTGTACACGGAAACACCATATATTTT.

Worth noting for this clone: The DNA is left out, because the CDR3 cannot be placed on it with certainty; the CDR3 is given as TCRdb lists it. The gene calls are TRBV1 and TRBJ2-7; no DNA check was done on the table's D call, TRBD2. TRBV1 is listed as a pseudogene. Inclusive of both ends, the CDR3 amounts to 16 amino acids. The CDR3: CTSSQPWWAGGNEQYF.

This clone appeared once. This rearrangement joins TRBV6-6 to TRBJ1-1; D is uncertain. CDR1 MNHNY and CDR2 SVGAGI come from the germline V gene (reference sequence). The V end lost 11 bases, the J end lost 5 bases, and 15 bases lay between the germline ends. This CDR3 has 12 residues. The CDR3 nucleotides read TGTGCCCACGGGGATCAAAGGACTGAAGCTTTCTTT. It is translated as CAHGDQRTEAFF.

The J gene is TRBJ1-2, the V gene TRBV7-9; unclear D gene. The CDR3 has 15 residues. V lost 5 bases, J lost 8 bases, and 21 bases lay in between. Germline lookup yields CDR1 SEHNR and CDR2 FQNEAQ (reference sequence). The DNA of the CDR3 is TGTGCCAGCAGCCCCTCTGAGGTGGAGGAAGGGGGCTACACCTTC. This sequence encodes CASSPSEVEEGGYTF.

The chain combines TRBV27 with TRBJ2-5; the match to TRBD2 covers 8 bases. V was clipped by 4 bases and J by 3 bases; unmatched bases: 1. Germline CDR1 is MNHEY and CDR2 is SMNVEV (reference sequence). This CDR3 is built from 13 residues. CDR3 nucleotide sequence: TGTGCCAGCAGTTCGGGACTAGAAGAGACCCAGTACTTC. Translating it yields CASSSGLEETQYF.

The chain links TRBV27 to TRBJ1-5, with 9 bases that match TRBD1. The CDR3 contains 17 residues. V trimming: 5 bases; J trimming: 5 bases; junction bases outside the gene matches: 13. The germline V gene has CDR1 MNHEY and CDR2 SMNVEV (reference sequence). DNA of the CDR3: TGTGCCAGCAGTCCCCTAGCCGGGACAGGGATTTATCAGCCCCAGCATTTT. Its translation is CASSPLAGTGIYQPQHF.

The J gene is TRBJ2-3, the V gene TRBV13, with 12 positions matching TRBD2. The junction had 8 bases not matched to a gene; V was cut back by 5 bases and J by 2 bases. Per the germline V gene, CDR1 is PRHDT and CDR2 is FYEKMQ (reference sequence). The CDR3 totals 17 residues. The CDR3 coding sequence is TGTGCCAGCAGCCCACCTCTAGCGGGGGGGTTCACAGATACGCAGTATTTT. It is translated as CASSPPLAGGFTDTQYF.

This chain's CDR3 is CASSQDLASGSSFPDTQYF. CDR3 bases: TGTGCCAGCAGCCAAGATTTGGCGAGCGGGAGTTCCTTCCCAGATACGCAGTATTTT. The V call is TRBV4-2, the J call TRBJ2-3; 8 bases line up with TRBD2. CDR3 length equals 19 residues. In germline, CDR1 is LGHNA, CDR2 YNFKEQ. Trimming took 0 bases from V and 4 from J; bases not matched to a gene: 15.

The chain is built from TRBV30 and TRBJ2-3; 9 bases line up with TRBD2. Trimming removed 6 bases from V and 5 bases from J; junction bases left unmatched: 6. CDR3 length: 13 residues. Per germline, CDR1 GTSNPN and CDR2 SVGIG (reference sequence). In DNA form, the CDR3 reads TGTGCCTGTGTTAGCGGGAGCCTAGATACGCAGTATTTT. As protein: CACVSGSLDTQYF.

The chain recombines TRBV10-2 with TRBJ2-7; weak D call: TRBD2 (5 bases). Germline V lookup: CDR1 WSHSY, CDR2 SAAADI. Trimming stripped 7 bases from V and 2 bases from J, with 9 bases between. The CDR3 covers 12 residues. CDR3 coding DNA: TGCGCCAGCACGACGGGAACCTACGAGCAGTACTTC. Translating it yields CASTTGTYEQYF.

This clone turned up a few times. CDR3 sequence reads: CARSSTQGAVAKNIQYF. The CDR3 DNA reads as TGTGCCAGAAGCTCGACACAGGGGGCGGTCGCCAAAAACATTCAGTACTTC. V gene TRBV5-3 combines with J gene TRBJ2-4, with TRBD1 matching over 9 bases. Being an ORF, TRBV5-3 has a function that is uncertain. The CDR3 length is 17 residues. After removal of 3 bases from V and 1 base from J, the junction contained 8 bases not matched to a gene.

The rearrangement links TRBV5-1 to TRBJ1-1, with D hard to call. From germline, CDR1 is SGHRS and CDR2 YFSETQ. The CDR3 length is 16 residues. V lost 0 bases, J lost 4 bases, and 16 bases lay in between. As DNA, the CDR3 is TGCGCCAGCAGCTTGGATTCTTCGGGTGTGGGCACTGAAGCTTTCTTT. Translation: CASSLDSSGVGTEAFF.

The genes are TRBV19 and TRBJ1-4; D may be TRBD1 (5 bases). The CDR3 is 14 residues long. Trimming removed 9 bases from V and 1 base from J, with 12 bases in between. CDR1 and CDR2 (germline): LNHDA, SQIVND (reference sequence). The CDR3 coding sequence is TGTGCCAGCGGAGGGGTGGGAACTAATGAAAAACTGTTTTTT. Its translation is CASGGVGTNEKLFF.

V usage is TRBV4-1 and J usage is TRBJ2-6; 11 bases align to TRBD1. Losses at the gene ends were 1 base for V and 2 bases for J; bases not matched to a gene: 1. This CDR3 comprises 17 residues. Germline V gene lookup returns CDR1 MGHRA and CDR2 YSYEKL. For the CDR3, the DNA is TGCGCCAGCAGCCAAGGGACAGGGGGCACTGGGGCCAACGTCCTGACTTTC. The encoded protein is CASSQGTGGTGANVLTF.